This TCR beta chain was sequenced in a study of Graves' ophthalmopathy and Graves' hyperthyroidism. For the study at large: Prior to any treatment, peripheral blood was collected at the time of initial diagnosis.

With regard to this clonotype: A much bigger clone sits one base away, suggesting this may be a read error.

Amplified material comprised TCR beta CDR3 regions derived from RNA transcripts. HTBI-primed first-round RT-PCR preceded second-round multiplex PCR. From the multiplex PCR reads, TCRdb called clonotypes with MiXCR, one entry per CDR3 protein. The repertoire holds about 700,000 distinct CDR3 sequences, just over 40% seen once, with under 3.5% in the top ten. Presentation of ophthalmopathy in the donors involved moderate-to-severe activity, CAS ≥3, NOSPECS ≥4 and a duration under 3 months. Diagnosis was based on clinical symptoms, serum thyroxine, TRAb, thyroid ultrasound and orbital computed tomography. The sequenced sample consisted of peripheral blood. This TCR was sampled from an adult man with Graves' ophthalmopathy.

CDR3 residues: CSASPGGGQPQHF. The CDR3 bases are TGCAGTGCTAGCCCAGGGGGCGGTCAGCCCCAGCATTTT. V and J are TRBV20-1 and TRBJ1-5; TRBD1 matches 8 bases. In germline, CDR1 is DFQATT, CDR2 SNEGSKA (reference sequence). The CDR3 spans 13 residues. The junction had 4 bases not matched to a gene; V was cut back by 3 bases and J by 6 bases.